Sequencing of this T cell receptor beta chain was carried out in a study of neurological immune-mediated disorders. TCRdb independently ran MiXCR on the 5' RACE reads; one entry per CDR3 protein. This sample has roughly 74,000 distinct CDR3 sequences, with 4% to 6% found just once. Trimming stripped 5 bases from V and 4 bases from J, with 10 bases between. The CDR3 extends over 13 amino acids. By share, this clonotype counts as medium-sized. The chain carries TRBV12-3 or TRBV12-4 and TRBJ2-3; D remains unclear. The sequenced sample consisted of PBMCs. The receptor comes from a man aged 18 to 29 with multiple sclerosis. This chain's CDR3 is CASSGYTPDTQYF. Here the CDR3 DNA reads TGTGCCAGCAGTGGGTACACTCCAGATACGCAGTATTTT.